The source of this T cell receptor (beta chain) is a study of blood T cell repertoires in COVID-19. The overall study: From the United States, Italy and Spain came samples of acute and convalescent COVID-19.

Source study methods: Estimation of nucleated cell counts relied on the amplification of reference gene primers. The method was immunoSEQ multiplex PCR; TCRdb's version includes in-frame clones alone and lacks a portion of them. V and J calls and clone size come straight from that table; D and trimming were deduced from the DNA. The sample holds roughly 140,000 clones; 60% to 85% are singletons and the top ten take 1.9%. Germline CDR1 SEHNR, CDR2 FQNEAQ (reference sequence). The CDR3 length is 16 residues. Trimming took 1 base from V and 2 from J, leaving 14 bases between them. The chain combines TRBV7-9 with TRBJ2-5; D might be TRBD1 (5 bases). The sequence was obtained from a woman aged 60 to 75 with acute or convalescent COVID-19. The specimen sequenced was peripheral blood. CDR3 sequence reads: CASSLGGVPRQETQYF. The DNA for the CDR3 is TGTGCCAGCAGCTTAGGGGGCGTCCCGCGGCAAGAGACCCAGTACTTC.